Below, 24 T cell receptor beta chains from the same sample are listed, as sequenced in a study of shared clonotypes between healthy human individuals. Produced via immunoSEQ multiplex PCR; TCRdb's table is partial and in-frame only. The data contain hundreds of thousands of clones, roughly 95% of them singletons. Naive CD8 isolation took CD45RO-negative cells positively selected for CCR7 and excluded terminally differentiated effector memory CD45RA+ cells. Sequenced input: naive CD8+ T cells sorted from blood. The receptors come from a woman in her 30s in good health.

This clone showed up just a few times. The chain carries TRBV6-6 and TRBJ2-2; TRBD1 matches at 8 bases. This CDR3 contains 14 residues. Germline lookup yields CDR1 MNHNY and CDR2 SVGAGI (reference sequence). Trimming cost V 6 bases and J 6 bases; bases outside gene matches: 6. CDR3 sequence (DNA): TGTGCCAGCAGCCACTGGACAGGGCCCGGGGAGCTGTTTTTT. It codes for CASSHWTGPGELFF.

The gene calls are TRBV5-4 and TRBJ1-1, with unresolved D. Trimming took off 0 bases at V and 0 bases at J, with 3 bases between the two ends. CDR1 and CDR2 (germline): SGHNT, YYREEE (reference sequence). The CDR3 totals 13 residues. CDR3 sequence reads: CASSLAVNTEAFF. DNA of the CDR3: TGTGCCAGCAGCTTGGCGGTGAACACTGAAGCTTTCTTT.

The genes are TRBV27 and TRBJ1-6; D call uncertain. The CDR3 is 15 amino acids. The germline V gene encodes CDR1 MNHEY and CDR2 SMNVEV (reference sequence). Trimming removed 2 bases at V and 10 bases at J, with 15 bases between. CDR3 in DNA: TGTGCCAGCAGTTTAATGGCAGCTTTTGGGTCACCCCTCCACTTT. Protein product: CASSLMAAFGSPLHF.

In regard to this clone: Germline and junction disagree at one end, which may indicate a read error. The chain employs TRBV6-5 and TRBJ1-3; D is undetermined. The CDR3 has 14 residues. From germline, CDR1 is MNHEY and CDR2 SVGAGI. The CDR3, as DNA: TGTGCCAGCGGCCTCACCTTGTCTGGAACCACCATATATTTT. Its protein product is CASGLTLSGTTIYF.

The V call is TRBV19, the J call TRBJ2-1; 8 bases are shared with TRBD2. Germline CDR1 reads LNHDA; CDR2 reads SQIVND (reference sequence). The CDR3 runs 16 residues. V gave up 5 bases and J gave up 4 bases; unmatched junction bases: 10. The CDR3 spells CASSSDGTSGYNEQFF. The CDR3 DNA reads TGTGCCAGTAGTTCCGACGGGACTAGTGGTTACAATGAGCAGTTCTTC.

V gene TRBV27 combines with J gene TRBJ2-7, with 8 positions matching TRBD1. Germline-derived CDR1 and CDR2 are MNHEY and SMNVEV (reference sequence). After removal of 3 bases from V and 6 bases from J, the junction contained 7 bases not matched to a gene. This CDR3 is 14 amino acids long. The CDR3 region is CASSFTGGGVEQYF. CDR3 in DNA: TGTGCCAGCAGTTTTACAGGGGGTGGGGTCGAGCAGTACTTC.

The CDR3 region has the DNA TGTGCCAGCAGCCAAGGGACTGGCACCTACGAGCAGTACTTC. Encoded protein: CASSQGTGTYEQYF. This chain connects TRBV4-2 to TRBJ2-7; D is possibly TRBD2 (5 bases). Trimming took 1 base from V and 2 from J, leaving 9 bases between them. Germline V CDR1 and CDR2: LGHNA, YNFKEQ. The CDR3 extends over 14 amino acids.

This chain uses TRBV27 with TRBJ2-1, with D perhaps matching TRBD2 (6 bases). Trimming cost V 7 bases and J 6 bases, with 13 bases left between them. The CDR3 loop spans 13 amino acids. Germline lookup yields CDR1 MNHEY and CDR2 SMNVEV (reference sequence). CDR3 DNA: TGTGCCAGCAAGGAGGGAGCGCTCAATGAGCAGTTCTTC. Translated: CASKEGALNEQFF.

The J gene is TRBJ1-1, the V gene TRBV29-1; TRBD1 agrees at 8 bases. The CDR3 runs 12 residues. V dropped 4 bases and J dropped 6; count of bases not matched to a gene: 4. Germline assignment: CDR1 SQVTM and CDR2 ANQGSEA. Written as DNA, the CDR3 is TGCAGCGTTGGGGCAGGGGGCCCTGAAGCTTTCTTT. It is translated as CSVGAGGPEAFF. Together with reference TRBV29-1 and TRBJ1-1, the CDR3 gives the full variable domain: SAVISQKPSRDICQRGTSLTIQCQVDSQVTMMFWYRQQPGQSLTLIATANQGSEATYESGFVIDKFPISRPNLTFSTLTVSNMSPEDSSIYLCSVGAGGPEAFFGQGTRLTVV.

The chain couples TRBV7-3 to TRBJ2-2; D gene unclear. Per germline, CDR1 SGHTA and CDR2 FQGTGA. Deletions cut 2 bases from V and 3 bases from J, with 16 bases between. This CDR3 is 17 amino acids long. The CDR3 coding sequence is TGTGCCAGCAGCTTAGTGTCGGCAGGCGCGGACACCGGGGAGCTGTTTTTT. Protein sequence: CASSLVSAGADTGELFF. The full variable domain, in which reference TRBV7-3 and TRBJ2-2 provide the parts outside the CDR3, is GAGVSQTPSNKVTEKGKYVELRCDPISGHTALYWYRQSLGQGPEFLIYFQGTGAADDSGLPNDRFFAVRPEGSVSTLKIQRTERGDSAVYLCASSLVSAGADTGELFFGEGSRLTVL.

CDR3 nucleotides: TGCGCCAGCAGCCGACTAGGTGGGACTGAAGCTTTCTTT. Translation: CASSRLGGTEAFF. The V call is TRBV4-1, the J call TRBJ1-1; no clear D gene. This CDR3 has 13 amino acids. V was cut by 4 bases and J by 5 bases, with 11 bases left in between. Germline V gene data show CDR1 as MGHRA and CDR2 as YSYEKL.

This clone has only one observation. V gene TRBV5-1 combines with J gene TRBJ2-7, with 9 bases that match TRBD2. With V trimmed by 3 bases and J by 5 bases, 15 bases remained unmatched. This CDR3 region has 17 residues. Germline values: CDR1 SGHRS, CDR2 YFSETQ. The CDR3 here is CASSSKAGGLDLDEQYF. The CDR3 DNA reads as TGCGCCAGCAGCTCGAAAGCGGGAGGACTAGATCTCGACGAGCAGTACTTC.

The CDR3: CAISLRDSGYEQYF. In DNA, the CDR3 is TGTGCCATCAGTCTCCGGGACAGCGGCTACGAGCAGTACTTC. The V gene is TRBV10-3, the J gene TRBJ2-5, with 7 positions matching TRBD1. The DNA end is more similar to TRBJ2-7, so the J call may be wrong. CDR1 is ENHRY, CDR2 SYGVKD, per germline. This CDR3 spans 14 amino acids.

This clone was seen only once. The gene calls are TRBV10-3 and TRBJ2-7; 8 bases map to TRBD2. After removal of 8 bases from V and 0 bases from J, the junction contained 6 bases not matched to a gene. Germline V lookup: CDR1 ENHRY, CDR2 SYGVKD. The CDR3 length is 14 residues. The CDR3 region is CAIGLAGNSYEQYF. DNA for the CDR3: TGTGCCATCGGGCTAGCGGGTAACTCCTACGAGCAGTACTTC.

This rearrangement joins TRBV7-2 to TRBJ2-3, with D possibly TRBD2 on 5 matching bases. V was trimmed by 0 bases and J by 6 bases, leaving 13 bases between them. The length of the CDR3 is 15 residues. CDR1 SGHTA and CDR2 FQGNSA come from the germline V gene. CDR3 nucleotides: TGTGCCAGCAGCTTAGCCACCGCCTCTAGCGATACGCAGTATTTT. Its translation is CASSLATASSDTQYF.

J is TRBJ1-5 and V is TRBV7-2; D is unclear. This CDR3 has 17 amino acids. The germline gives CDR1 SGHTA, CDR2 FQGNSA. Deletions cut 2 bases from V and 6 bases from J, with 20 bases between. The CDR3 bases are TGTGCCAGCAGCTTAACCAGCTGGCGGAACTTACGTCAGCCCCAGCATTTT. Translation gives CASSLTSWRNLRQPQHF.

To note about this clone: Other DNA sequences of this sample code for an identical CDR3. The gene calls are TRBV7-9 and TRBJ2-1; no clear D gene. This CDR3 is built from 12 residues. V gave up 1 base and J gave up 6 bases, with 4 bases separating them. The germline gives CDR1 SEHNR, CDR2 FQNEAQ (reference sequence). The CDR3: CASSLGSNEQFF. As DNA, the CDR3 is TGTGCCAGCAGCTTAGGGAGCAATGAGCAGTTCTTC.

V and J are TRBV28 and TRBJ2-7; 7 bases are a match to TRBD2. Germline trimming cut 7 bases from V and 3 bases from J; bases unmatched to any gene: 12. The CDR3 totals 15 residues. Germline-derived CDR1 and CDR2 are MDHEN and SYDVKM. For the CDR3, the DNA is TGTGCCAGCACCACCCGGGGAGGGGCGGGCTACGAGCAGTACTTC. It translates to CASTTRGGAGYEQYF. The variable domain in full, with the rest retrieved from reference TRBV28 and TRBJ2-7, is DVKVTQSSRYLVKRTGEKVFLECVQDMDHENMFWYRQDPGLGLRLIYFSYDVKMKEKGDIPEGYSVSREKKERFSLILESASTNQTSMYLCASTTRGGAGYEQYFGPGTRLTVT.

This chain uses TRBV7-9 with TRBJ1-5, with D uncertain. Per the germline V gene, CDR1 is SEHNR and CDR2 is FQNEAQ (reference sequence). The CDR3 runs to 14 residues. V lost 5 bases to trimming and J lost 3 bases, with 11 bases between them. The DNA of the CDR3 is TGTGCCAGCAGCGAGTCCAGCAACAATCAGCCCCAGCATTTT. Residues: CASSESSNNQPQHF.

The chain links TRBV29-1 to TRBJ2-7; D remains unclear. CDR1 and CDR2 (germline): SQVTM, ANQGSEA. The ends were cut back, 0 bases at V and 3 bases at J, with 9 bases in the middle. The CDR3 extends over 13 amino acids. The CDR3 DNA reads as TGCAGCGTTGAAGACCGCAAGAGCTACGAGCAGTACTTC. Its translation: CSVEDRKSYEQYF.

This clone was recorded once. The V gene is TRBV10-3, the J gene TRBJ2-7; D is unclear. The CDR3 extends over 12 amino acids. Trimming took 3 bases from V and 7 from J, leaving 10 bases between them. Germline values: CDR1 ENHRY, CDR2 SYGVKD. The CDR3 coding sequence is TGTGCCATCAGTGACCTACTACAGGAGCAGTACTTC. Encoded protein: CAISDLLQEQYF.

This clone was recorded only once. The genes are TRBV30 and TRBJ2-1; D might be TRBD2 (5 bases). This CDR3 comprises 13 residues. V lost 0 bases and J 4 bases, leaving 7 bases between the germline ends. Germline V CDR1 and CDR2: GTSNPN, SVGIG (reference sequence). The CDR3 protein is CAWSVERYNEQFF. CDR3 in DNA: TGTGCCTGGAGTGTAGAGCGGTACAATGAGCAGTTCTTC.

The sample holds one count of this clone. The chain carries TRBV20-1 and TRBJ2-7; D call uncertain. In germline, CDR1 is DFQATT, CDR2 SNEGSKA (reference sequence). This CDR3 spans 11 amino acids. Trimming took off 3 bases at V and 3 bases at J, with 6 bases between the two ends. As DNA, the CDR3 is TGCAGTGCTAGCTTTGGCTACGAGCAGTACTTC. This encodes CSASFGYEQYF.

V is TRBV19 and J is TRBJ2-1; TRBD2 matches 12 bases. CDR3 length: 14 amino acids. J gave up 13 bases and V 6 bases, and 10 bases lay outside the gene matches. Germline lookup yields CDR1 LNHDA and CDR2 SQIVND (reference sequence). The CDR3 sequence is CASSLGRLAGEQFF. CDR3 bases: TGTGCCAGTAGCTTGGGGCGACTAGCGGGAGAACAGTTCTTC.